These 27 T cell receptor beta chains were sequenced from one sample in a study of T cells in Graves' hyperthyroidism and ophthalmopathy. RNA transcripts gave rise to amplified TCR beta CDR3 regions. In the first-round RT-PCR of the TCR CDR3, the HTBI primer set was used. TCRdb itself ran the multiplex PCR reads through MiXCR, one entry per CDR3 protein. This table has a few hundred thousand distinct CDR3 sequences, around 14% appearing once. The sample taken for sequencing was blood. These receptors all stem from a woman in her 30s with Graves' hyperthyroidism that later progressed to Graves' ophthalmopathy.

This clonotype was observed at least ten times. CDR3 sequence (DNA): TGTGCCAGCAGCCCCCGGGCGGTAGGGAGTCAGCCCCAGCATTTT. Its protein is CASSPRAVGSQPQHF. The chain employs TRBV7-2 and TRBJ1-5; D unclear. Germline values: CDR1 SGHTA, CDR2 FQGNSA. The V end was cut by 5 bases, the J end by 6 bases, with 17 bases between. The CDR3 covers 15 residues.

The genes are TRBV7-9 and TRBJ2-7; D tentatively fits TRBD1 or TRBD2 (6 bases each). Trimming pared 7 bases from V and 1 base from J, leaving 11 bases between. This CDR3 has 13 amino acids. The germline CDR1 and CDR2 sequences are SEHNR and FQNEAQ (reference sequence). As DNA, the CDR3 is TGTGCCAGCACCCTAGGGGGGTCCTACGAGCAGTACTTC. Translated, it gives CASTLGGSYEQYF.

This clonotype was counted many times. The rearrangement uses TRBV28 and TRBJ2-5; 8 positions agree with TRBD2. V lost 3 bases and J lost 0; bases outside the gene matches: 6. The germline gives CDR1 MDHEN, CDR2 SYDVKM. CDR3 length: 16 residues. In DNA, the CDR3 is TGTGCCAGCAGTTTCGTGGCTAGCGGGTACCAAGAGACCCAGTACTTC. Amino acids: CASSFVASGYQETQYF.

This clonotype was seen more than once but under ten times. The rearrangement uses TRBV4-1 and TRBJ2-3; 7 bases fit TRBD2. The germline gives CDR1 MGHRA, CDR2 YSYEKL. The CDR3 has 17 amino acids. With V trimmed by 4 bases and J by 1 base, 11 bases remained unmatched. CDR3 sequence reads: CASSPPWSGNRTDTQYF. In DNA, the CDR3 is TGCGCCAGCAGCCCACCTTGGAGCGGGAATCGCACAGATACGCAGTATTTT.

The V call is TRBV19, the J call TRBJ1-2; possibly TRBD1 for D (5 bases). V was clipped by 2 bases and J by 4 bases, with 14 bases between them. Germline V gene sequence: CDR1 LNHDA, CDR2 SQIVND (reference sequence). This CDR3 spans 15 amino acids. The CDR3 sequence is CASSISRGASYGYTF. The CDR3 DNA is TGTGCCAGTAGTATAAGTAGAGGGGCGAGCTATGGCTACACCTTC.

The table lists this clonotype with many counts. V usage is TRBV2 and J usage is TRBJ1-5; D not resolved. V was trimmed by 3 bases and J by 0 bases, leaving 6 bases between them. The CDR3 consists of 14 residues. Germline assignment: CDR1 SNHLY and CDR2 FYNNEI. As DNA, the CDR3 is TGTGCCAGCAGTGAGACACCTAGCAATCAGCCCCAGCATTTT. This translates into CASSETPSNQPQHF.

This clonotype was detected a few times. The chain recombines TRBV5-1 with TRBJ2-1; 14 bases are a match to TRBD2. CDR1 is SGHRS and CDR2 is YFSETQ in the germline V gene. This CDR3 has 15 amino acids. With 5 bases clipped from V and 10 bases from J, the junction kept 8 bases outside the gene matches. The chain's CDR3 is CASSNPGLAGEEQFF. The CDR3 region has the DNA TGCGCCAGCAGTAATCCGGGACTAGCGGGAGAAGAGCAGTTCTTC.

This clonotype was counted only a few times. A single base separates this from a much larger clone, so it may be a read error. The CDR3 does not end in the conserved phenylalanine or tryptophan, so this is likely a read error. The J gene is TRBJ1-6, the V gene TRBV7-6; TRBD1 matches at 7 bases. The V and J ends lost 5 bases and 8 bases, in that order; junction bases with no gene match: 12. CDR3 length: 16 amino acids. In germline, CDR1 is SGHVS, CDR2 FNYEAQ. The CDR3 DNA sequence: TGTGCCAGCAGCCAGGGGGTTCGGGGAAGAGATTCACCCCTCCACCTT. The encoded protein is CASSQGVRGRDSPLHL.

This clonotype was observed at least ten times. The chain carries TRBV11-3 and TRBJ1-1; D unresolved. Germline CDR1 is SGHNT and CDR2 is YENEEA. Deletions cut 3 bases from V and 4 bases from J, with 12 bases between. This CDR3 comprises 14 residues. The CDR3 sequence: CASSFLTMGTEAFF. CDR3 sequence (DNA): TGTGCCAGCAGCTTCCTAACCATGGGCACTGAAGCTTTCTTT.

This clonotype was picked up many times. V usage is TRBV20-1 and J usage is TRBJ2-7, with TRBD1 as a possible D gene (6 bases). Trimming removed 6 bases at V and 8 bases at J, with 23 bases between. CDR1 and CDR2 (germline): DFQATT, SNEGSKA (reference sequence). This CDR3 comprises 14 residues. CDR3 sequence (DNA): TGCAGTGCCACCGAGACAGGAGATACTACGAAGCAGTACTTC. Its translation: CSATETGDTTKQYF.

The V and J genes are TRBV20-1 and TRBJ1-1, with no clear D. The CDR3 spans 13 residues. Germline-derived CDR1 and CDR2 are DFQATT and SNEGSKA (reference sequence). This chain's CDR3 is CTPGGWENTEAFF. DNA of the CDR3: TGCACACCCGGCGGATGGGAGAACACTGAAGCTTTCTTT.

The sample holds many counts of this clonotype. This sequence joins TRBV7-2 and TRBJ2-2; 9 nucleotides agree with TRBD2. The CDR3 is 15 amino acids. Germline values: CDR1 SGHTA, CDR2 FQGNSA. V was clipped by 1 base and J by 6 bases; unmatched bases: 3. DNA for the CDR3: TGTGCCAGCAGCTTAGGGGGACTAGCAGCCGGGGAGCTGTTTTTT. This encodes CASSLGGLAAGELFF.

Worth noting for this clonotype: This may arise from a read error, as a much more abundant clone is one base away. The chain's CDR3 is CASSSILGGRYNEQLF. In nucleotides, the CDR3 is TGTGCCAGCAGCTCAATCTTAGGCGGGAGATACAATGAGCAGCTCTTC. The V call is TRBV11-2, the J call TRBJ2-1; 7 nucleotides agree with TRBD2. In germline, CDR1 is SGHAT, CDR2 FQNNGV. The CDR3 runs to 16 residues.

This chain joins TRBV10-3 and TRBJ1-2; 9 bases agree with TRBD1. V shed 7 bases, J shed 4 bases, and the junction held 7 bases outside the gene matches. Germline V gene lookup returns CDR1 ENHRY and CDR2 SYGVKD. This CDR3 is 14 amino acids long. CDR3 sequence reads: CAITAGTGTYGYTF. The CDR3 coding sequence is TGTGCCATCACCGCCGGGACAGGGACCTATGGCTACACCTTC.

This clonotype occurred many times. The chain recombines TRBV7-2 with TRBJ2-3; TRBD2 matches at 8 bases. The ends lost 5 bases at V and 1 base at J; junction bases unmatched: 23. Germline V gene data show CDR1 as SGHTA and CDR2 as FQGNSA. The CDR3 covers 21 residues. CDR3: CASSPAQRGVAGLVGTDTQYF. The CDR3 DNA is TGTGCCAGCAGCCCTGCACAAAGGGGAGTAGCGGGACTGGTCGGCACAGATACGCAGTATTTT.

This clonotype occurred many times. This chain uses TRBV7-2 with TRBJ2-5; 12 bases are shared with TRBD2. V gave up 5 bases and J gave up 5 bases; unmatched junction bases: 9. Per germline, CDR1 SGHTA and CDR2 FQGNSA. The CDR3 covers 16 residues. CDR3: CASSPFLAGGGETQYF. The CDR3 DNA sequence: TGTGCCAGCAGCCCTTTTCTAGCGGGAGGGGGGGAGACCCAGTACTTC.

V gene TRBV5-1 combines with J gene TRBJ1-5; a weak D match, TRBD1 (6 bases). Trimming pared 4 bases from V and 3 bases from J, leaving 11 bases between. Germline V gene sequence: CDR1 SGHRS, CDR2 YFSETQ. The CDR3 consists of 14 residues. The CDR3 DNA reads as TGCGCCAGCAGCGAGGGGGAGTACAATCAGCCCCAGCATTTT. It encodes CASSEGEYNQPQHF.

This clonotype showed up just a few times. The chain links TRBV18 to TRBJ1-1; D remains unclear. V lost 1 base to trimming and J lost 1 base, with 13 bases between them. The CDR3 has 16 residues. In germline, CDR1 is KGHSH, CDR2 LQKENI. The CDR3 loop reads CASSPLTDGSNTEAFF. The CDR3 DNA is TGTGCCAGCTCACCACTAACCGACGGATCGAACACTGAAGCTTTCTTT.

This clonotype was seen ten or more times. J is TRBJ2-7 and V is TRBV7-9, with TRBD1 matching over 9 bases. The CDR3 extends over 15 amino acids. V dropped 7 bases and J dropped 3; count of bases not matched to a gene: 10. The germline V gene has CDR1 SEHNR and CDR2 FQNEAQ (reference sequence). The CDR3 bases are TGTGCCAGCAACGCCGGGACAGGGATAAACTACGAGCAGTACTTC. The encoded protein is CASNAGTGINYEQYF.

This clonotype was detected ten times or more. Here the CDR3 DNA reads TGTGCCTGGACGACACAGGTTTACTATGGCTACACCTTC. Its translation is CAWTTQVYYGYTF. The chain links TRBV30 to TRBJ1-2; D perhaps matches TRBD1 (5 bases). The CDR3 extends over 13 amino acids. V lost 4 bases and J 3 bases, leaving 12 bases between the germline ends. Germline CDR1 and CDR2: GTSNPN and SVGIG (reference sequence).

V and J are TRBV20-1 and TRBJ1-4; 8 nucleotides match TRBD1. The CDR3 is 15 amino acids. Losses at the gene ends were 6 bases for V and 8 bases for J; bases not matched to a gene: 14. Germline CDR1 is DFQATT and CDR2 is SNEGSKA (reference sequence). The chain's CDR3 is CSANPGQGGWEKLFF. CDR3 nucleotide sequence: TGCAGTGCCAATCCCGGACAGGGTGGGTGGGAAAAACTGTTTTTT.

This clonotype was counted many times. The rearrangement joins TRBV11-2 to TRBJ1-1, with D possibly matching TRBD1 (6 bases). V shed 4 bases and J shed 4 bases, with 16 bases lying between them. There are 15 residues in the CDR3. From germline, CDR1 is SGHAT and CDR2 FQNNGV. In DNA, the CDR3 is TGTGCCAGCAGCTCCACCGGGGGCGGGGGCACTGAAGCTTTCTTT. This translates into CASSSTGGGGTEAFF.

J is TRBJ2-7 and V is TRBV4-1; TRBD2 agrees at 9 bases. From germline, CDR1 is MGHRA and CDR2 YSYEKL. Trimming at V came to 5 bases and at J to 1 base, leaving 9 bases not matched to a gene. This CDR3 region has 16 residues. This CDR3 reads CASSYRPGLASYEQYF. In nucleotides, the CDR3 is TGCGCCAGCAGCTACAGACCGGGACTAGCTTCCTACGAGCAGTACTTC.

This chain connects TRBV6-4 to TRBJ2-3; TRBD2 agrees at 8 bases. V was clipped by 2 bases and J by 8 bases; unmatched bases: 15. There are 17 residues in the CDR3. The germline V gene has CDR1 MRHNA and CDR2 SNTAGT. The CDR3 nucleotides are TGTGCCAGCAGTGACGAGGCTAGCGGGTACAAGACGGGTACGCAGTATTTT. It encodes CASSDEASGYKTGTQYF.

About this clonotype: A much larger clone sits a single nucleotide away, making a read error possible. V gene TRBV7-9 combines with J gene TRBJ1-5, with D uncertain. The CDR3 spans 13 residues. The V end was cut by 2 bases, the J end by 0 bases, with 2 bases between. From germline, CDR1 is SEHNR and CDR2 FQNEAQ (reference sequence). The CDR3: CASSLHSNQPQHF. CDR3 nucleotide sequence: TGTGCCAGCAGCTTACATAGCAATCAGCCCCAGCATTTT.

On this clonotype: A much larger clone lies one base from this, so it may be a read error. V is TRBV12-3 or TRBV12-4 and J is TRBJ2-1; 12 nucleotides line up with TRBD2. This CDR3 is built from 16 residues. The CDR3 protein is CASRPSGLAGKNEQLF. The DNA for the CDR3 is TGTGCCAGCAGGCCTTCAGGACTAGCGGGAAAAAATGAGCAGCTCTTC.

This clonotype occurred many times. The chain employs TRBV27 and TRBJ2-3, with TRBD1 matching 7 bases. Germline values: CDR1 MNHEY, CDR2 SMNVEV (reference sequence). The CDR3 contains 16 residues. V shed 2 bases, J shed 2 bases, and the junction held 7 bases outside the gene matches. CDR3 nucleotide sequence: TGTGCCAGCAGTTTAACCCAGGGACAGTACACAGATACGCAGTATTTT. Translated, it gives CASSLTQGQYTDTQYF.